This T cell receptor beta chain emerged from a study of STAT5B mutations in CD4+ large granular lymphocyte leukemia. Profiling relied on immunoSEQ multiplex PCR, and the TCRdb table lists in-frame clones only, not all of them. Here the sample spans some 41,000 clones, 70% to 85% being singletons. CDR1 is ENHRY, CDR2 SYGVKD, per germline. This CDR3 comprises 18 residues. Losses at the gene ends were 3 bases for V and 0 bases for J; bases not matched to a gene: 13. This receptor was identified in a human donor in good health. Sequenced: CD4+ T cells from blood buffy coats. The chain carries TRBV10-3 and TRBJ1-2; TRBD1 matches 7 bases. The CDR3, as DNA: TGTGCCATCAGTGATCCCGCATCGACAGGGCGCTCTAACTATGGCTACACCTTC. The encoded protein is CAISDPASTGRSNYGYTF.